The 3 T cell receptor beta chains below were found in one sample sequenced in a study of cytomegalovirus exposure and HLA in healthy donors. Sequencing was performed with immunoSEQ multiplex PCR; in TCRdb, only in-frame clones are kept and a portion is missing. In the table there are roughly 130,000 clones, almost 90% of which are singletons. Specimen: PBMCs. The receptors stem from a man aged 30-40 years in good health and CMV-seronegative.

This clone was detected only a few times. Other DNA sequences within the sample encode an identical CDR3. V gene TRBV6-5 combines with J gene TRBJ1-2, with 9 bases that match TRBD1. Germline V gene sequence: CDR1 MNHEY, CDR2 SVGAGI. The V gene end was trimmed by 5 bases and the J gene end by 4 bases; junction bases not matched to a gene: 2. The CDR3 contains 13 residues. CDR3 region: CASSRGQGYGYTF. In DNA, the CDR3 is TGTGCCAGCAGTAGGGGACAGGGCTATGGCTACACCTTC.

The chain employs TRBV30 and TRBJ2-3, with TRBD2 identical over 11 bases. This CDR3 contains 15 residues. Germline assignment: CDR1 GTSNPN and CDR2 SVGIG (reference sequence). V was clipped by 4 bases and J by 2 bases; unmatched bases: 5. The CDR3 nucleotides read TGTGCCTGGAATCTAGCGGGAGGACACACAGATACGCAGTATTTT. Translating gives CAWNLAGGHTDTQYF.

This chain links TRBV7-2 with TRBJ2-7; D is unresolved. CDR3 length equals 12 residues. With 6 bases removed from V and 5 bases from J, the gap between germline ends came to 11 bases. Germline lookup yields CDR1 SGHTA and CDR2 FQGNSA. CDR3 sequence (DNA): TGTGCCAGCAGTCGATACAGCAACGAGCAGTACTTC. The encoded protein is CASSRYSNEQYF. Full variable domain (remainder filled in from reference TRBV7-2 and TRBJ2-7): GAGVSQSPSNKVTEKGKDVELRCDPISGHTALYWYRQSLGQGLEFLIYFQGNSAPDKSGLPSDRFSAERTGGSVSTLTIQRTQQEDSAVYLCASSRYSNEQYFGPGTRLTVT.